These 19 T cell receptor beta chains originate from one sample sequenced in a study of T-cell reconstitution after alpha-beta-depleted transplantation in children. Unique molecular identifiers were incorporated when the TCRbeta library was constructed. MiXCR, run by TCRdb on the PCR reads, gives a single entry per CDR3 protein. The sample lists over 550,000 distinct CDR3 sequences; about 11% were seen once. Sequencing was performed on PBMCs from the stem cell graft donor, taken from the stem cell graft. The origin of the receptors is a human donor who donated a stem cell graft to a child with acute myeloid leukemia.

This clonotype was found a few times. CDR3 nucleotide sequence: TGTGCCAGCAGTCCAATCGGACTAGCCTATGAGCAGTTCTTC. It translates to CASSPIGLAYEQFF. V gene TRBV28 combines with J gene TRBJ2-1, with 8 bases that match TRBD2. After removal of 5 bases from V and 8 bases from J, the junction contained 8 bases not matched to a gene. The V gene's germline CDR1 is MDHEN and CDR2 SYDVKM. The CDR3 has 14 residues.

This clonotype has a handful of counts. The rearrangement uses TRBV12-3 or TRBV12-4 and TRBJ2-3; the match to TRBD2 covers 11 bases. CDR3 length: 15 residues. V lost 6 bases, J lost 2 bases, and 4 bases stayed unmatched. The CDR3 DNA reads TGTGCCAGCAGGACTAGCGGGATTTTCACAGATACGCAGTATTTT. This translates into CASRTSGIFTDTQYF.

This clonotype appeared a few times. The chain employs TRBV6-1 and TRBJ1-3; D is unclear. The CDR3 loop spans 13 amino acids. From germline, CDR1 is MNHNS and CDR2 SASEGT. V lost 9 bases and J 4 bases, leaving 13 bases between the germline ends. The CDR3 coding sequence is TGTGCCAGACAGTCGTGTCTGGGAAACACCATATATTTT. This gives the protein CARQSCLGNTIYF.

V gene TRBV5-4 combines with J gene TRBJ2-7; 11 bases map to TRBD2. The CDR3 length is 18 residues. The J segment lost 3 bases and the V segment lost 4 bases, leaving 15 bases of the junction unmatched. Germline-derived CDR1 and CDR2 are SGHNT and YYREEE (reference sequence). CDR3 protein: CASSVGTSGGGGNYEQYF. CDR3 in DNA: TGTGCCAGCAGCGTTGGGACTAGCGGAGGGGGGGGGAACTACGAGCAGTACTTC.

In this sample, this clonotype turned up a few times. The chain employs TRBV9 and TRBJ2-3; TRBD2 agrees at 10 bases. The CDR3 loop spans 18 amino acids. From germline, CDR1 is SGDLS and CDR2 YYNGEE. With 2 bases clipped from V and 1 base from J, the junction kept 10 bases outside the gene matches. The CDR3 here is CASSVRPLAGLRTDTQYF. The CDR3 nucleotides read TGTGCCAGCAGCGTTCGTCCACTAGCGGGACTACGCACAGATACGCAGTATTTT.

This clonotype was picked up many times. The chain uses TRBV27 and TRBJ2-7, with TRBD1 matching over 11 bases. This CDR3 has 16 amino acids. With 3 bases clipped from V and 2 bases from J, the junction kept 6 bases outside the gene matches. CDR1 MNHEY and CDR2 SMNVEV come from the germline V gene (reference sequence). As DNA, the CDR3 is TGTGCCAGCAGTTTCTCTCCGGGACAGGGGGCCTACGAGCAGTACTTC. Its translation is CASSFSPGQGAYEQYF.

The CDR3 bases are TGCAGCGCCTCTGGGGGGAAAGAGACCCAGTACTTC. Protein product: CSASGGKETQYF. This chain joins TRBV29-1 and TRBJ2-5, with D possibly being TRBD2 (6 bases). The germline V and J ends were trimmed by 7 bases and 3 bases, with 12 bases remaining between them. The germline CDR1 and CDR2 sequences are SQVTM and ANQGSEA. The CDR3 totals 12 residues.

This chain uses TRBV6-2 or TRBV6-3 with TRBJ1-2, with 8 bases identical to TRBD1. Germline CDR1 is MNHEY and CDR2 is SVGEGT. V shed 5 bases, J shed 6 bases, and the junction held 8 bases outside the gene matches. This CDR3 spans 14 amino acids. CDR3 nucleotides: TGTGCCAGCAGTAACCCGGGACAGGCTAATGGCTACACCTTC. Translated, it gives CASSNPGQANGYTF.

This clonotype has only one observation. The chain has TRBV7-2 and TRBJ2-7; 9 bases match TRBD2. Germline loops: CDR1 SGHTA, CDR2 FQGNSA. CDR3 length: 15 amino acids. Trimming took 10 bases from V and 2 from J; bases not matched to a gene: 12. The chain's CDR3 is CATSQGLAGPYEQYF. The DNA for the CDR3 is TGTGCCACCTCGCAAGGCCTAGCGGGACCCTACGAGCAGTACTTC. The variable domain in full, with the rest retrieved from reference TRBV7-2 and TRBJ2-7, is GAGVSQSPSNKVTEKGKDVELRCDPISGHTALYWYRQSLGQGLEFLIYFQGNSAPDKSGLPSDRFSAERTGGSVSTLTIQRTQQEDSAVYLCATSQGLAGPYEQYFGPGTRLTVT.

This clonotype came up many times. CDR3 amino acids: CASSFPLQAPGGGSPNEQFF. The CDR3 DNA is TGTGCCAGCAGCTTTCCCCTACAGGCCCCGGGCGGCGGGAGTCCCAATGAGCAGTTCTTC. The chain combines TRBV11-1 with TRBJ2-1, with 7 positions matching TRBD2. This CDR3 spans 20 amino acids. V lost 3 bases to trimming and J lost 6 bases; unmatched junction nucleotides: 23. Germline V gene sequence: CDR1 SGHAT, CDR2 FQDESV (reference sequence).

This clonotype was detected many times. This chain connects TRBV3-1 to TRBJ2-2; 10 nucleotides align to TRBD2. This CDR3 has 17 amino acids. Germline assignment: CDR1 LGHDT and CDR2 YNNKEL (reference sequence). The trim removed 2 bases at V and 3 bases at J, leaving 6 bases unmatched. CDR3 nucleotides: TGTGCCAGCAGCCAAATTGGGCTAGCGGGAGACACCGGGGAGCTGTTTTTT. Encoded protein: CASSQIGLAGDTGELFF.

CDR3 protein: CSARVTEWRPTNEQFF. DNA for the CDR3: TGCAGTGCTAGAGTGACAGAGTGGCGGCCCACCAATGAGCAGTTCTTC. The chain joins TRBV20-1 to TRBJ2-1; maybe TRBD1 (5 bases). There are 16 residues in the CDR3. In germline, CDR1 is DFQATT, CDR2 SNEGSKA (reference sequence). The V end was cut by 1 base, the J end by 6 bases, with 19 bases between.

Many counts were recorded for this clonotype. The chain recombines TRBV30 with TRBJ2-3, with no clear D. Germline V lookup: CDR1 GTSNPN, CDR2 SVGIG (reference sequence). The germline V and J ends were trimmed by 1 base and 4 bases, with 12 bases remaining between them. This CDR3 contains 14 residues. In nucleotides, the CDR3 is TGTGCCTGGAGTGGCGAAGCGTGGCCAGATACGCAGTATTTT. It codes for CAWSGEAWPDTQYF.

Only a few counts were recorded for this clonotype. V and J are TRBV14 and TRBJ2-4, with TRBD1 as a possible D gene (6 bases). V was cut by 2 bases and J by 11 bases, with 16 bases left in between. This CDR3 is 14 amino acids long. Germline loops: CDR1 SGHDN, CDR2 FVKESK. CDR3 amino acids: CASSQMDSLGVQYF. The CDR3 nucleotides are TGTGCCAGCAGCCAAATGGACAGTTTAGGGGTTCAGTACTTC.

J is TRBJ2-7 and V is TRBV20-1, with 9 bases that match TRBD2. In germline, CDR1 is DFQATT, CDR2 SNEGSKA (reference sequence). This CDR3 is 15 amino acids long. J gave up 2 bases and V 3 bases, and 8 bases lay outside the gene matches. CDR3 nucleotides: TGCAGTGCTAGCCCCGGCCTAGCGGGGACCTACGAGCAGTACTTC. Residues: CSASPGLAGTYEQYF.

The chain employs TRBV20-1 and TRBJ1-6; 7 bases map to TRBD1. Germline V gene sequence: CDR1 DFQATT, CDR2 SNEGSKA (reference sequence). CDR3 length: 15 amino acids. V lost 0 bases, J lost 9 bases, and 8 bases stayed unmatched. The CDR3 loop is CSARELSQGFSPLHF. The CDR3 DNA is TGCAGTGCTAGAGAACTTTCACAGGGGTTTTCACCCCTCCACTTT.

Ten or more counts support this clonotype. This chain connects TRBV21-1 to TRBJ2-1; TRBD2, the table's D call, was not compared with the DNA. TRBV21-1 is annotated as a pseudogene. The CDR3 is made up of 15 amino acids. The CDR3: CASSKVGAGEEEQFF. Written as DNA, the CDR3 is TGTGCCAGCAGCAAAGTTGGAGCGGGAGAGGAGGAGCAGTTCTTC.

This clonotype was observed many times. This chain uses TRBV4-2 with TRBJ2-3; D not resolved. This CDR3 has 14 residues. Germline V gene data show CDR1 as LGHNA and CDR2 as YNFKEQ. V lost 1 base, J lost 4 bases, and 9 bases lay in between. This chain's CDR3 is CASSQVGDPDTQYF. CDR3 nucleotide sequence: TGTGCCAGCAGCCAAGTTGGGGATCCAGATACGCAGTATTTT.

This clonotype showed up many times. This chain joins TRBV7-2 and TRBJ2-7, with D possibly TRBD1 on 5 matching bases. CDR1 SGHTA and CDR2 FQGNSA come from the germline V gene. Trimming left V 5 bases short and J 4 bases short, with 12 bases between. The CDR3 totals 13 residues. CDR3 protein: CASSRREGYEQYF. The CDR3 DNA reads as TGTGCCAGCAGCCGCAGGGAAGGTTACGAGCAGTACTTC.